A single sample gave rise to the 28 T cell receptor beta chains below, sequenced in a study of identical twins. TCRdb used MiXCR to reprocess the 5' RACE reads, holding one entry per CDR3 protein. The data hold more than 1.5 million distinct CDR3 sequences, with less than 35% observed a single time. The specimen was cord blood. The receptor source for this set is a newborn girl in good health.

This clonotype showed up just once. This CDR3 reads CASSIGQGISYEQYF. DNA for the CDR3: TGCGCCAGCAGCATCGGACAGGGGATTTCCTACGAGCAGTACTTC. The chain employs TRBV5-1 and TRBJ2-7, with TRBD1 identical over 9 bases. The CDR3 runs 15 residues. J was trimmed by 1 base and V by 4 bases; bases with no gene match: 6. CDR1 is SGHRS and CDR2 is YFSETQ in the germline V gene. The complete variable domain, with remaining parts taken from reference TRBV5-1 and TRBJ2-7, reads KAGVTQTPRYLIKTRGQQVTLSCSPISGHRSVSWYQQTPGQGLQFLFEYFSETQRNKGNFPGRFSGRQFSNSRSEMNVSTLELGDSALYLCASSIGQGISYEQYFGPGTRLTVT.

The rearrangement uses TRBV28 and TRBJ2-7; 9 bases are shared with TRBD1. Germline V lookup: CDR1 MDHEN, CDR2 SYDVKM. The CDR3 totals 16 residues. V was clipped by 3 bases and J by 3 bases; unmatched bases: 9. The CDR3 spells CASSFPPGQGLYEQYF. The CDR3, as DNA: TGTGCCAGCAGTTTCCCTCCGGGACAGGGCCTCTACGAGCAGTACTTC.

The chain joins TRBV18 to TRBJ2-7; 7 positions agree with TRBD1. The V gene's germline CDR1 is KGHSH and CDR2 LQKENI. J gave up 4 bases and V 3 bases, and 3 bases lay outside the gene matches. This CDR3 has 13 amino acids. The CDR3 DNA reads as TGTGCCAGCTCACCCGGACAGGAATACGAGCAGTACTTC. Its translation is CASSPGQEYEQYF.

The gene calls are TRBV29-1 and TRBJ2-7, with 10 bases that match TRBD2. Germline assignment: CDR1 SQVTM and CDR2 ANQGSEA. J was trimmed by 3 bases and V by 5 bases; bases with no gene match: 1. The CDR3 runs to 12 residues. CDR3 DNA sequence: TGCAGCGTTCCTAGCGGGAGCTACGAGCAGTACTTC. Protein product: CSVPSGSYEQYF.

This clonotype showed up just a few times. This chain joins TRBV20-1 and TRBJ1-2, with D unresolved. The germline V gene encodes CDR1 DFQATT and CDR2 SNEGSKA (reference sequence). Trimming took 1 base from V and 0 from J, leaving 9 bases between them. The CDR3 extends over 14 amino acids. DNA of the CDR3: TGCAGTGCTAGAGGGCACAGTCCTAACTATGGCTACACCTTC. It is translated as CSARGHSPNYGYTF.

In this sample, this clonotype turned up many times. The genes are TRBV4-2 and TRBJ2-5; no clear D gene. The germline V gene encodes CDR1 LGHNA and CDR2 YNFKEQ. The V end lost 1 base, the J end lost 0 bases, and 6 bases lay between the germline ends. The length of the CDR3 is 14 residues. CDR3: CASSQGPNQETQYF. The CDR3 DNA is TGTGCCAGCAGCCAAGGTCCAAACCAAGAGACCCAGTACTTC.

With respect to this clonotype: A read error may produce the germline difference seen at one junction end. The CDR3 protein is CASSLGDSTDTEYF. CDR3 nucleotides: TGTGCCAGCAGTTTAGGGGACAGCACAGATACGGAGTATTTT. The chain joins TRBV12-3 or TRBV12-4 to TRBJ2-3; TRBD1 agrees at 7 bases. The CDR3 has 14 residues.

The sample holds a few counts of this clonotype. The rearrangement joins TRBV20-1 to TRBJ2-1, with a possible D match to TRBD2 (6 bases). The CDR3 length is 11 residues. Germline values: CDR1 DFQATT, CDR2 SNEGSKA (reference sequence). CDR3 region: CSGGTYNEQFF. The CDR3 DNA sequence: TGCAGCGGTGGGACTTACAATGAGCAGTTCTTC.

This clonotype occurred many times. V gene TRBV29-1 combines with J gene TRBJ1-1; unclear D gene. Trimming took off 6 bases at V and 2 bases at J, with 7 bases between the two ends. Germline V gene data show CDR1 as SQVTM and CDR2 as ANQGSEA. The CDR3 extends over 11 amino acids. CDR3 sequence reads: CSVHRNTEAFF. The CDR3 DNA sequence: TGCAGCGTCCACAGAAACACTGAAGCTTTCTTT. The variable domain in full, with the rest retrieved from reference TRBV29-1 and TRBJ1-1, is SAVISQKPSRDICQRGTSLTIQCQVDSQVTMMFWYRQQPGQSLTLIATANQGSEATYESGFVIDKFPISRPNLTFSTLTVSNMSPEDSSIYLCSVHRNTEAFFGQGTRLTVV.

The V gene is TRBV3-1, the J gene TRBJ1-1; perhaps TRBD1 as D (6 bases). Trimming left V 6 bases short and J 3 bases short, with 17 bases between. There are 15 residues in the CDR3. Germline V gene lookup returns CDR1 LGHDT and CDR2 YNNKEL (reference sequence). The CDR3 DNA sequence: TGTGCCAGCAGACAGGGAAGCGGTCTGGACACTGAAGCTTTCTTT. Translated, it gives CASRQGSGLDTEAFF.

The sample holds many counts of this clonotype. This sequence joins TRBV7-6 and TRBJ2-7; 9 bases are a match to TRBD2. The CDR3 length is 13 residues. The junction had 1 base not matched to a gene; V was cut back by 5 bases and J by 2 bases. Germline assignment: CDR1 SGHVS and CDR2 FNYEAQ. CDR3 in DNA: TGTGCCAGCAGCCGCGGGAGGGCCTACGAGCAGTACTTC. Translating gives CASSRGRAYEQYF.

This chain joins TRBV4-1 and TRBJ1-1, with D perhaps matching TRBD1 (5 bases). Germline assignment: CDR1 MGHRA and CDR2 YSYEKL. CDR3 length equals 15 residues. V lost 2 bases and J lost 1, with 11 bases in between. The CDR3 bases are TGCGCCAGCAGCCAATCAGGGTCGGCGAACACTGAAGCTTTCTTT. Its protein product is CASSQSGSANTEAFF.

This chain uses TRBV27 with TRBJ1-1; TRBD1 aligns across 7 bases. CDR1 and CDR2 from the germline V gene are MNHEY and SMNVEV (reference sequence). After removal of 3 bases from V and 4 bases from J, the junction contained 5 bases not matched to a gene. The CDR3 sequence is 14 residues long. The CDR3 DNA is TGTGCCAGCAGTTTTGACAGGGCCGGCACTGAAGCTTTCTTT. Protein sequence: CASSFDRAGTEAFF.

The chain couples TRBV7-9 to TRBJ2-7; D possibly corresponds to TRBD1 (6 bases). The V end was cut by 3 bases, the J end by 1 base, with 16 bases between. The CDR3 has 16 residues. Germline CDR1 is SEHNR and CDR2 is FQNEAQ (reference sequence). This CDR3 reads CASSFSRTVFSYEQYF. CDR3 nucleotide sequence: TGTGCCAGCAGCTTTAGTAGGACAGTTTTTTCCTACGAGCAGTACTTC.

The chain couples TRBV29-1 to TRBJ2-5; TRBD2 matches 7 bases. Germline V gives CDR1 SQVTM, CDR2 ANQGSEA. V lost 5 bases and J lost 11; bases outside the gene matches: 26. This CDR3 is 17 amino acids long. This CDR3 reads CSVSQLGSLAVDNEQYF. The CDR3 region has the DNA TGCAGCGTTAGTCAACTTGGGAGTCTAGCGGTCGACAATGAGCAGTACTTC.

CDR3 loop: CASRSLGGATDTQYF. The CDR3 DNA reads TGTGCCAGCCGCTCACTCGGCGGGGCCACAGATACGCAGTATTTT. This rearrangement joins TRBV3-1 to TRBJ2-3, with a possible D match to TRBD2 (6 bases). Germline V gene lookup returns CDR1 LGHDT and CDR2 YNNKEL (reference sequence). The CDR3 totals 15 residues. Trimming stripped 8 bases from V and 2 bases from J, with 17 bases between.

This clonotype was seen many times. The chain couples TRBV20-1 to TRBJ2-5; the match to TRBD1 covers 8 bases. The DNA end favors TRBJ2-7, so the J call may be wrong. CDR3 length: 14 amino acids. Germline-derived CDR1 and CDR2 are DFQATT and SNEGSKA (reference sequence). CDR3 sequence reads: CSVIRQGIGYEQYF. The CDR3 DNA sequence: TGCAGTGTTATTCGACAGGGGATAGGGTACGAGCAGTACTTC.

The chain links TRBV15 to TRBJ2-5, with D possibly matching TRBD2 (5 bases). From germline, CDR1 is LNHNV and CDR2 YYDKDF (reference sequence). V was clipped by 0 bases and J by 5 bases, with 13 bases between them. CDR3 length equals 15 residues. The CDR3 bases are TGTGCCACCAGCAGAGATGGGTCTGGCGGGGAGACCCAGTACTTC. This gives the protein CATSRDGSGGETQYF.

This clonotype came up a few times. This chain links TRBV28 with TRBJ2-1; D ambiguous. V lost 6 bases and J lost 7, with 7 bases in between. CDR1 is MDHEN and CDR2 is SYDVKM in the germline V gene. This CDR3 region has 11 residues. CDR3 sequence (DNA): TGTGCCAGCAGAATCCGTAATGAGCAGTTCTTC. Translated: CASRIRNEQFF.

V gene TRBV18 combines with J gene TRBJ2-7; 8 bases are shared with TRBD1. Looked up from germline, CDR1 is KGHSH and CDR2 is LQKENI. The J segment lost 7 bases and the V segment lost 3 bases, leaving 5 bases of the junction unmatched. The CDR3 consists of 13 residues. CDR3 residues: CASSPLTGEEQYF. CDR3 nucleotide sequence: TGTGCCAGCTCACCGCTGACAGGGGAAGAGCAGTACTTC. The whole variable domain, remainder taken from reference TRBV18 and TRBJ2-7, is NAGVMQNPRHLVRRRGQEARLRCSPMKGHSHVYWYRQLPEEGLKFMVYLQKENIIDESGMPKERFSAEFPKEGPSILRIQQVVRGDSAAYFCASSPLTGEEQYFGPGTRLTVT.

This clonotype has a handful of counts. This chain connects TRBV12-3 or TRBV12-4 to TRBJ2-5, with 7 bases identical to TRBD1. The junction had 6 bases not matched to a gene; V was cut back by 6 bases and J by 5 bases. CDR3 size: 13 residues. For the CDR3, the DNA is TGTGCCAGCAGGAGACAGGGCGGGGAGACCCAGTACTTC. Protein: CASRRQGGETQYF.

The sample holds a few counts of this clonotype. V usage is TRBV4-2 and J usage is TRBJ2-5, with TRBD2 matching 8 bases. The V segment lost 0 bases and the J segment 5 bases; nucleotides outside the gene matches: 5. Per germline, CDR1 LGHNA and CDR2 YNFKEQ. The CDR3 totals 15 residues. This CDR3 reads CASSQESGSQETQYF. CDR3 DNA sequence: TGTGCCAGCAGCCAAGAAAGCGGGAGTCAGGAGACCCAGTACTTC.

This chain links TRBV20-1 with TRBJ2-7; D unclear. V gave up 4 bases and J gave up 2 bases, with 9 bases separating them. The germline V gene encodes CDR1 DFQATT and CDR2 SNEGSKA (reference sequence). This CDR3 has 12 amino acids. The CDR3 region has the DNA TGCAGTGCTAACTCCGACACCTACGAGCAGTACTTC. Its translation is CSANSDTYEQYF.

V and J are TRBV6-6 and TRBJ2-3; TRBD2 aligns across 16 bases. CDR1 is MNHNY and CDR2 is SVGAGI in the germline V gene (reference sequence). The CDR3 is 16 amino acids. The V segment lost 2 bases and the J segment 4 bases; nucleotides outside the gene matches: 0. The DNA for the CDR3 is TGTGCCAGCAGTTACGGGACTAGCGGGGGGGCAGATACGCAGTATTTT. Protein sequence: CASSYGTSGGADTQYF.

A few counts support this clonotype. This chain links TRBV28 with TRBJ2-2; D call uncertain. This CDR3 has 16 amino acids. CDR1 is MDHEN and CDR2 is SYDVKM in the germline V gene. Trimming shortened V by 3 bases and J by 6 bases, and 17 bases separated the two germline ends. The CDR3 here is CASSFPDLISSGELFF. In DNA form, the CDR3 reads TGTGCCAGCAGTTTTCCCGACCTGATAAGTTCCGGGGAGCTGTTTTTT.

The gene calls are TRBV4-2 and TRBJ2-7; TRBD2 matches at 9 bases. The J segment lost 2 bases and the V segment lost 4 bases, leaving 6 bases of the junction unmatched. Germline V lookup: CDR1 LGHNA, CDR2 YNFKEQ. The CDR3 consists of 15 residues. Here the CDR3 reads CASSRLADVAYEQYF. The CDR3 nucleotides are TGTGCCAGCAGCCGACTAGCGGACGTCGCCTACGAGCAGTACTTC.

The V gene is TRBV12-5, the J gene TRBJ2-2, with 10 bases matching TRBD1. The germline V gene encodes CDR1 LGHNT and CDR2 FRNRAP. V was pared by 3 bases and J by 2 bases, with 6 bases of the junction left unmatched. The CDR3 has 17 residues. The CDR3, as DNA: TGTGCTAGTGGTTTAACCCGGACAGGGGGAAACACCGGGGAGCTGTTTTTT. Amino acids: CASGLTRTGGNTGELFF. Drawing the rest from reference TRBV12-5 and TRBJ2-2, the complete variable domain is DARVTQTPRHKVTEMGQEVTMRCQPILGHNTVFWYRQTMMQGLELLAYFRNRAPLDDSGMPKDRFSAEMPDATLATLKIQPSEPRDSAVYFCASGLTRTGGNTGELFFGEGSRLTVL.

The chain employs TRBV6-5 and TRBJ2-7; D is perhaps TRBD1 (6 bases). From germline, CDR1 is MNHEY and CDR2 SVGAGI. The CDR3 runs to 15 residues. Trimming shortened V by 0 bases and J by 1 base, and 10 bases separated the two germline ends. The CDR3 loop reads CASSYSFQGSYEQYF. The CDR3 DNA follows: TGTGCCAGCAGTTACTCTTTCCAGGGGTCCTACGAGCAGTACTTC.